The sequence of this T cell receptor beta chain was determined in a study of cytomegalovirus exposure and HLA in healthy donors. Findings of the study overall: Later analysis indicated greater clonal expansion among HLA-associated TCR beta chains than among equally common other chains. Within an earlier analysis, most TCR beta V segments proved productive either about 90% or about 30% of the time.

Among the donors, all were healthy bone marrow donors. The PCR had 60 Vbeta and 13 Jbeta primers. The protocol was immunoSEQ multiplex PCR, while the TCRdb copy is restricted to in-frame clones and leaves out a portion. This sample has 60,000 to 75,000 clones, with more than 60% found just once. To note about this clone: Its antigen is still unknown.

This sequence was found in a woman aged 25 to 39 in good health and CMV-seronegative. The sample was PBMCs.

The CDR3 DNA follows: TGTGCCAGTAGTTTTAATCGGGGAGAAAATAAAAACATTCAGTACTTC. Its translation is CASSFNRGENKNIQYF. V gene TRBV19 combines with J gene TRBJ2-4; D is perhaps TRBD2 (5 bases). Trimming took 5 bases from V and 4 from J, leaving 18 bases between them. The length of the CDR3 is 16 residues. Germline-derived CDR1 and CDR2 are LNHDA and SQIVND (reference sequence).